This T cell receptor (beta chain) appears in the sequencing data of a study of T cell changes during pregnancy in multiple sclerosis. This clone came up many times. The sample carries other DNA sequences with the same CDR3. The repertoire was sequenced with immunoSEQ multiplex PCR; TCRdb's copy has only in-frame clones and lacks some. The sample includes some 97,000 clones, approximately 92% of them seen just once. Looked up from germline, CDR1 is SGHRS and CDR2 is YFSETQ. The CDR3 is made up of 13 amino acids. Trimming removed 3 bases from V and 1 base from J, with 8 bases in between. The receptor was derived from a female donor with multiple sclerosis, enrolled in a pregnancy study. This chain links TRBV5-1 with TRBJ2-7, with TRBD1 as a possible D gene (6 bases). The sequences come from peripheral blood, collected in the second trimester of pregnancy. CDR3 nucleotide sequence: TGCGCCAGCAGCTGGGACAAATCCTACGAGCAGTACTTC. It translates to CASSWDKSYEQYF.